The present TCR beta chain was sequenced within a study of blood T cell repertoires in COVID-19. The overall study: Sites across the United States, Italy and Spain contributed samples from acute and convalescent COVID-19. Sample material is recorded as cDNA or gDNA derived from T cells, B-cell-depleted T cells, or PBMCs.

The CDR3 length is 15 residues. V lost 5 bases to trimming and J lost 2 bases, with 16 bases between them. Germline V gene sequence: CDR1 MDHEN, CDR2 SYDVKM. Original methodology: The authors estimated nucleated cell counts from reference gene primer amplification. Some clones are missing from TCRdb's copy, which holds only in-frame ones; the method was immunoSEQ multiplex PCR. V, J and clone size are taken as reported in that table, and D and trimming were inferred from the DNA itself. The sample lists fewer than 200,000 clones, about three quarters occurring once. The chain uses TRBV28 and TRBJ2-7; D might be TRBD2 (5 bases). Material for sequencing was peripheral blood. This clonotype was obtained from a man between 70 and 80 years old with acute or convalescent COVID-19. The CDR3 loop reads CASSPLDGKAYEQYF. CDR3 coding DNA: TGTGCCAGCAGTCCACTGGACGGGAAGGCCTACGAGCAGTACTTC.